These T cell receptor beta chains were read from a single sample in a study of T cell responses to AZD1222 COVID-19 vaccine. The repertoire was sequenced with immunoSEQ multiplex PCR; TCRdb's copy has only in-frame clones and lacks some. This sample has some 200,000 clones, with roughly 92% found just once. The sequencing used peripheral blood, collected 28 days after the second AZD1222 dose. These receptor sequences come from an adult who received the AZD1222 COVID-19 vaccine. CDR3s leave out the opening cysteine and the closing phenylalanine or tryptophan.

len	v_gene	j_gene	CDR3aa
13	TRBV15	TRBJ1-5	ATSRDVVSNQPQH
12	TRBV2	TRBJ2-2	ASSDRRSTGELF
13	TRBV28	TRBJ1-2	ASSLFRSGNYGYT
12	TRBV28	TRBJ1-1	ASSEQGAFTEAF
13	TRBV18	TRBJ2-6	ASSPLGWGANVLT
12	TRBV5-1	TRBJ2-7	ASSLGPNGYEQY
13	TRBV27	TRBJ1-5	ASSRGPNINQPQH
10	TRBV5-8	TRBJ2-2	ASSLKGWELF
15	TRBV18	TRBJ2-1	ASSLRGGGSSYNEQF
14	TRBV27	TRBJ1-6	ASSLFGQINNSPLH
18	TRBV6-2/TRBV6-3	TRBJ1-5	ASSSRPNPRDGYSNQPQH
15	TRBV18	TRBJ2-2	ASSPPGLAGYTGELF
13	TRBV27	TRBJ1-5	ASSLLGIGDQPQH
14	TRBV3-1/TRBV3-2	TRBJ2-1	ASSHPGGRGDNEQF
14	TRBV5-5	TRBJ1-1	ASSLARDRANTEAF
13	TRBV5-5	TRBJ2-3	ASSPSRIPTDTQY
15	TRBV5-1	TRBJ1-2	ATLVRGDREENYGYT
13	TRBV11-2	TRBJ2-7	ASSLDGGFFYEQY
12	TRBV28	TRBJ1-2	ASSLSAGSYGYT
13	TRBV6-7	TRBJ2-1	ASIDSGFYYNEQF
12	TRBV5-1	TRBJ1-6	ASAGGHDDSPLH
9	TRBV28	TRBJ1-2	ASSYNYGYT